Below, 31 T cell receptor beta chains from the same sample are listed, as sequenced in a study of T cell changes during pregnancy in multiple sclerosis. Sequenced by immunoSEQ multiplex PCR; TCRdb stores in-frame clones only, minus some. The data hold almost 65,000 clones, with about nine tenths observed a single time. Sequences were derived from peripheral blood, sampled in the first trimester of pregnancy. Receptors were obtained from a female donor with multiple sclerosis, enrolled in a pregnancy study.

CDR3 bases: TGTGCCAGCAGCTTACTGGCGGGAGGGAAGGAAGATACGCAGTATTTT. Translation gives CASSLLAGGKEDTQYF. This chain uses TRBV11-2 with TRBJ2-3; TRBD2 aligns across 9 bases. The CDR3 is 16 amino acids. Per the germline V gene, CDR1 is SGHAT and CDR2 is FQNNGV. Trimming took 2 bases from V and 5 from J; bases not matched to a gene: 8.

This chain joins TRBV7-9 and TRBJ2-7, with TRBD1 identical over 8 bases. From germline, CDR1 is SEHNR and CDR2 FQNEAQ (reference sequence). V gave up 8 bases and J gave up 5 bases; unmatched junction bases: 20. The CDR3 is 17 residues long. For the CDR3, the DNA is TGTGCCAGCCAAAATAAAATAGGGACGACAGGGGACCACGAGCAGTACTTC. The encoded protein is CASQNKIGTTGDHEQYF.

The chain has TRBV9 and TRBJ2-1, with a weak D call TRBD2 (6 bases). The CDR3 runs 16 residues. V lost 0 bases to trimming and J lost 5 bases, with 15 bases between them. Germline loops: CDR1 SGDLS, CDR2 YYNGEE. DNA for the CDR3: TGTGCCAGCAGCGTAGACCCTCGCGGGAAAGACAATGAGCAGTTCTTC. Translation gives CASSVDPRGKDNEQFF.

The chain has TRBV14 and TRBJ2-2; D is unclear. The CDR3 runs to 16 residues. V gave up 6 bases and J gave up 4 bases, with 18 bases separating them. Germline-derived CDR1 and CDR2 are SGHDN and FVKESK. The CDR3 sequence is CASRKFSSTGTGELFF. The CDR3 DNA reads as TGTGCCAGCAGGAAGTTTTCCTCAACCGGCACCGGGGAGCTGTTTTTT.

Details on this clone: At one boundary the junction diverges from the germline segment, which might be a read error. V is TRBV5-1 and J is TRBJ1-1; D not certain. This CDR3 region has 13 residues. Germline values: CDR1 SGHRS, CDR2 YFSETQ. For the CDR3, the DNA is TGCGCCAGCAGCGAGGCATCGAACCCTGAAGCTTTCTTT. It specifies CASSEASNPEAFF.

This rearrangement joins TRBV10-2 to TRBJ2-3; D perhaps matches TRBD2 (6 bases). Germline V gene data show CDR1 as WSHSY and CDR2 as SAAADI. This CDR3 has 15 residues. With 7 bases removed from V and 0 bases from J, the gap between germline ends came to 14 bases. The CDR3 spells CASKGGTFSTDTQYF. The CDR3 DNA reads TGCGCCAGCAAAGGCGGGACGTTTAGCACAGATACGCAGTATTTT.

This sequence joins TRBV6-1 and TRBJ2-1, with 12 bases identical to TRBD2. The V gene end was trimmed by 4 bases and the J gene end by 6 bases; junction bases not matched to a gene: 4. The germline V gene encodes CDR1 MNHNS and CDR2 SASEGT. The CDR3 runs to 15 residues. The CDR3 sequence: CASSGLAGGGNEQFF. CDR3 nucleotide sequence: TGTGCCAGCAGTGGGCTAGCGGGAGGGGGCAATGAGCAGTTCTTC.

The J gene is TRBJ1-2, the V gene TRBV6-5; TRBD1 agrees at 10 bases. After removal of 6 bases from V and 5 bases from J, the junction contained 3 bases not matched to a gene. CDR1 and CDR2 (germline): MNHEY, SVGAGI. The CDR3 has 13 residues. CDR3 in DNA: TGTGCCAGCAGATCGGGACAGGGGTATGGCTACACCTTC. Translation: CASRSGQGYGYTF.

The chain is built from TRBV27 and TRBJ1-5, with no clear D. The germline CDR1 and CDR2 sequences are MNHEY and SMNVEV (reference sequence). This CDR3 spans 12 amino acids. Trimming cost V 3 bases and J 4 bases, with 4 bases left between them. The CDR3 DNA sequence: TGTGCCAGCAGTTTGTCTAATCAGCCCCAGCATTTT. Translation: CASSLSNQPQHF.

The rearrangement joins TRBV29-1 to TRBJ2-7, with 10 bases that match TRBD2. Germline CDR1 is SQVTM and CDR2 is ANQGSEA. With V trimmed by 6 bases and J by 6 bases, 8 bases remained unmatched. The CDR3 runs to 13 residues. The CDR3, as DNA: TGCAGCGTGAAGGCTAGCGGGAGCCGCGAGCAGTACTTC. Translated: CSVKASGSREQYF.

This sequence joins TRBV29-1 and TRBJ2-1; 13 bases fit TRBD2. This CDR3 comprises 16 residues. Looked up from germline, CDR1 is SQVTM and CDR2 is ANQGSEA. Unmatched junction bases numbered 9, after V lost 8 bases and J lost 2 bases. CDR3 protein: CSTRTSGRAAYNEQFF. Written as DNA, the CDR3 is TGCAGCACTAGAACTAGCGGGAGGGCCGCCTACAATGAGCAGTTCTTC.

The V and J genes are TRBV28 and TRBJ2-7; the match to TRBD2 covers 13 bases. Germline CDR1 and CDR2: MDHEN and SYDVKM. Trimming removed 1 base from V and 3 bases from J; junction bases left unmatched: 6. This CDR3 comprises 17 residues. The CDR3 bases are TGTGCCAGCAGTTTATACGGACTAGCGGGAGATTTCTACGAGCAGTACTTC. Translation gives CASSLYGLAGDFYEQYF.

This chain links TRBV5-1 with TRBJ2-1, with TRBD2 matching 16 bases. Germline V CDR1 and CDR2: SGHRS, YFSETQ. V lost 4 bases, J lost 0 bases, and 1 base stayed unmatched. The CDR3 sequence is 17 residues long. This chain's CDR3 is CASSGTSGRASYNEQFF. The CDR3 coding sequence is TGCGCCAGCAGCGGGACTAGCGGGAGGGCCTCCTACAATGAGCAGTTCTTC.

This chain links TRBV10-3 with TRBJ2-5; 7 bases are shared with TRBD1. The CDR3 length is 13 residues. Germline V gene data show CDR1 as ENHRY and CDR2 as SYGVKD. The V gene end was trimmed by 3 bases and the J gene end by 2 bases; junction bases not matched to a gene: 0. The chain's CDR3 is CAISDRGQETQYF. Written as DNA, the CDR3 is TGTGCCATCAGTGACAGGGGGCAAGAGACCCAGTACTTC.

This clone was recorded once. The CDR3 sequence is CASSIGKWTGVRNTEAFF. The CDR3 nucleotides are TGTGCCAGTAGTATCGGAAAGTGGACAGGGGTGCGGAACACTGAAGCTTTCTTT. The chain combines TRBV19 with TRBJ1-1; TRBD1 matches at 9 bases. The germline V gene encodes CDR1 LNHDA and CDR2 SQIVND (reference sequence). This CDR3 has 18 residues. V shed 3 bases and J 1 base; nucleotides not matched to a gene: 12.

V usage is TRBV28 and J usage is TRBJ2-7; 12 nucleotides line up with TRBD2. The V gene end was trimmed by 3 bases and the J gene end by 4 bases; junction bases not matched to a gene: 4. Germline assignment: CDR1 MDHEN and CDR2 SYDVKM. CDR3 length: 15 amino acids. The CDR3 is CASSLGTSGYYEQYF. The CDR3 region has the DNA TGTGCCAGCAGTTTGGGGACTAGCGGGTATTACGAGCAGTACTTC.

The V gene is TRBV4-1, the J gene TRBJ2-7; D is unresolved. The length of the CDR3 is 13 residues. V lost 0 bases, J lost 3 bases, and 6 bases lay in between. Per the germline V gene, CDR1 is MGHRA and CDR2 is YSYEKL. CDR3 sequence reads: CASSQEANYEQYF. In nucleotides, the CDR3 is TGCGCCAGCAGCCAAGAGGCCAACTACGAGCAGTACTTC.

This rearrangement joins TRBV7-2 to TRBJ1-2; D is ambiguous. CDR1 and CDR2 from the germline V gene are SGHTA and FQGNSA. The germline V and J ends were trimmed by 1 base and 6 bases, with 9 bases remaining between them. CDR3 size: 13 residues. The CDR3 DNA sequence: TGTGCCAGCAGCTTAGGACATTCGGATGGCTACACCTTC. Translated, it gives CASSLGHSDGYTF.

DNA of the CDR3: TGTGCCACCAGCACCGGACAGGCGCCTAATGAAAAACTGTTTTTT. As protein: CATSTGQAPNEKLFF. The rearrangement joins TRBV15 to TRBJ1-4; 7 bases agree with TRBD1. Germline CDR1 is LNHNV and CDR2 is YYDKDF (reference sequence). The V and J ends lost 4 bases and 3 bases, in that order; junction bases with no gene match: 5. This CDR3 region has 15 residues. Together with reference TRBV15 and TRBJ1-4, the CDR3 gives the full variable domain: DAMVIQNPRYQVTQFGKPVTLSCSQTLNHNVMYWYQQKSSQAPKLLFHYYDKDFNNEADTPDNFQSRRPNTSFCFLDIRSPGLGDTAMYLCATSTGQAPNEKLFFGSGTQLSVL.

This chain connects TRBV6-1 to TRBJ2-3; D remains unclear. The CDR3 spans 13 residues. Germline V gene data show CDR1 as MNHNS and CDR2 as SASEGT. V dropped 7 bases and J dropped 2 bases, with 10 bases sitting between them. The CDR3 here is CASISPATDTQYF. CDR3 bases: TGTGCCAGCATTAGCCCAGCCACAGATACGCAGTATTTT.

This chain uses TRBV6-5 with TRBJ2-3; 10 nucleotides agree with TRBD1. Germline values: CDR1 MNHEY, CDR2 SVGAGI. V shed 4 bases, J shed 5 bases, and the junction held 3 bases outside the gene matches. The CDR3 is 14 residues long. The CDR3 DNA sequence: TGTGCCAGCAGTTTGGACAGGGGGGTAGATACGCAGTATTTT. Its protein is CASSLDRGVDTQYF.

This chain connects TRBV5-1 to TRBJ2-1; D unclear. This CDR3 region has 15 residues. Trimming removed 6 bases from V and 0 bases from J, with 13 bases in between. The germline V gene encodes CDR1 SGHRS and CDR2 YFSETQ. Here the CDR3 reads CASNKDMSSYNEQFF. The DNA of the CDR3 is TGCGCCAGCAACAAAGACATGAGCTCCTACAATGAGCAGTTCTTC.

The chain couples TRBV2 to TRBJ1-5; TRBD1 might be the D (5 bases). This CDR3 is 14 amino acids long. V was cut by 2 bases and J by 6 bases, with 11 bases left in between. Germline CDR1 SNHLY, CDR2 FYNNEI. The CDR3 DNA is TGTGCCAGCAGTGAACCAGGGAGGGTTCAGCCCCAGCATTTT. It translates to CASSEPGRVQPQHF.

The CDR3 spells CASSPRSTTYEQYF. DNA of the CDR3: TGTGCCAGCAGTCCGCGGAGTACCACCTACGAGCAGTACTTC. This sequence joins TRBV27 and TRBJ2-7; D is unclear. The CDR3 has 14 amino acids. Trimming pared 5 bases from V and 2 bases from J, leaving 13 bases between. Germline CDR1 reads MNHEY; CDR2 reads SMNVEV (reference sequence).

This clone showed up just once. The chain combines TRBV4-1 with TRBJ2-7; 9 positions agree with TRBD1. CDR1 MGHRA and CDR2 YSYEKL come from the germline V gene. The length of the CDR3 is 13 residues. V dropped 1 base and J dropped 7; count of bases not matched to a gene: 2. The CDR3 sequence is CASSQGTGVEQYF. For the CDR3, the DNA is TGCGCCAGCAGCCAAGGGACAGGGGTGGAGCAGTACTTC.

The chain couples TRBV29-1 to TRBJ1-1; 7 bases match TRBD1. V shed 7 bases and J 0 bases; nucleotides not matched to a gene: 2. This CDR3 comprises 12 residues. The germline V gene has CDR1 SQVTM and CDR2 ANQGSEA. The CDR3 reads CSGGQVNTEAFF. In DNA, the CDR3 is TGCAGCGGCGGACAGGTGAACACTGAAGCTTTCTTT.

CDR3 DNA sequence: TGTGCCAGCAGCTTAACGAGTGTAAACACAGATACGCAGTATTTT. It translates to CASSLTSVNTDTQYF. The V and J genes are TRBV7-3 and TRBJ2-3; D not certain. The CDR3 sequence is 15 residues long. V gave up 0 bases and J gave up 2 bases, with 9 bases separating them. Germline lookup yields CDR1 SGHTA and CDR2 FQGTGA. The full variable domain, in which reference TRBV7-3 and TRBJ2-3 provide the parts outside the CDR3, is GAGVSQTPSNKVTEKGKYVELRCDPISGHTALYWYRQSLGQGPEFLIYFQGTGAADDSGLPNDRFFAVRPEGSVSTLKIQRTERGDSAVYLCASSLTSVNTDTQYFGPGTRLTVL.

DNA for the CDR3: TGCAGCGTTCATGGACAGTTTGACTACGAGCAGTACTTC. Its protein is CSVHGQFDYEQYF. J is TRBJ2-7 and V is TRBV29-1, with D perhaps matching TRBD1 (6 bases). CDR1 is SQVTM and CDR2 is ANQGSEA in the germline V gene. The length of the CDR3 is 13 residues. V was shortened by 5 bases and J by 3 bases, with 14 bases between the two germline ends.

The rearrangement links TRBV5-5 to TRBJ2-2; maybe TRBD2 (5 bases). Germline V gene data show CDR1 as SGHKS and CDR2 as YYEKEE (reference sequence). This CDR3 is 15 amino acids long. V was shortened by 1 base and J by 6 bases, with 13 bases between the two germline ends. Here the CDR3 reads CASSLRLADPGELFF. The CDR3 DNA is TGTGCCAGCAGCTTGCGGCTAGCAGATCCCGGGGAGCTGTTTTTT.

This chain connects TRBV19 to TRBJ1-5; 7 bases match TRBD1. V was clipped by 3 bases and J by 4 bases; unmatched bases: 9. The CDR3 sequence is 16 residues long. Germline V gene data show CDR1 as LNHDA and CDR2 as SQIVND (reference sequence). The CDR3 is CASSMWDSMGNQPQHF. The CDR3 region has the DNA TGTGCCAGTAGTATGTGGGACAGTATGGGTAATCAGCCCCAGCATTTT.

The chain couples TRBV2 to TRBJ1-4, with D maybe TRBD1 (6 bases). Trimming shortened V by 1 base and J by 0 bases, and 12 bases separated the two germline ends. Germline V gene sequence: CDR1 SNHLY, CDR2 FYNNEI. The CDR3 is made up of 17 amino acids. The CDR3 nucleotides read TGTGCCAGCAGTGAAGATCAATGGACAGCAACTAATGAAAAACTGTTTTTT. It translates to CASSEDQWTATNEKLFF. The variable domain in full, completed from reference TRBV2 and TRBJ1-4, reads EPEVTQTPSHQVTQMGQEVILRCVPISNHLYFYWYRQILGQKVEFLVSFYNNEISEKSEIFDDQFSVERPDGSNFTLKIRSTKLEDSAMYFCASSEDQWTATNEKLFFGSGTQLSVL.